The clone carrying this T cell receptor beta chain is a singleton in its sample. As yet, its antigen is unknown. Sequencing used immunoSEQ multiplex PCR; TCRdb keeps in-frame clones, though not all of them. The sample carries 700,000 to 950,000 clones, about 97% recorded once. The sample originates from a study of shared clonotypes between healthy human individuals. Study findings and constraints: Generally, naive subsets (rather than memory subsets) showed larger estimated richness. Rarefaction exposed incomplete sorted-subset sequencing despite large depth.

The naive CD8 subset, CD45RO-negative cells positively selected for CCR7, excluded terminally differentiated effector memory CD45RA+ cells. CDR1 is MDHEN, CDR2 SYDVKM, per germline. The length of the CDR3 is 17 residues. After removal of 3 bases from V and 2 bases from J, the junction contained 10 bases not matched to a gene. This TCR derives from a man in his thirties or forties in good health. The chain joins TRBV28 to TRBJ1-1, with 9 bases lining up with TRBD1. Material: naive CD8+ T cells sorted from blood. The CDR3 DNA follows: TGTGCCAGCAGTTTCCCCCTACGGACAGGGGTAAACACTGAAGCTTTCTTT. It yields the protein CASSFPLRTGVNTEAFF.